The T cell receptor beta chain described here comes from a study of CD4 T cells in relation to SARS-CoV-2 and coronaviruses. On the study more broadly: After about nine days of antigen culture, PBMC TCR beta CDR3s were sequenced.

The germline V gene encodes CDR1 PRHDT and CDR2 FYEKMQ (reference sequence). The CDR3 runs 15 residues. V was shortened by 3 bases and J by 1 base, with 11 bases between the two germline ends. On this clone itself: Its matching antigen is unknown.

The unexposed donors gave CD4+ T cells in about 2010-2019, prior to COVID-19. Isolation of CD4+ T cells took place after roughly nine days in culture. The repertoire was sequenced with immunoSEQ multiplex PCR; TCRdb's copy has only in-frame clones and lacks some. This sample yields some 16,000 clones, of which around four fifths are seen a single time; more than 40% belongs to the top ten. General study findings and limits: Roughly 65% of donors had memory CD4+ clonotypes crossrecognizing SARS-CoV-2 and common cold coronavirus spike.

This chain links TRBV13 with TRBJ2-3; no firm D call. This clonotype was sampled from a human donor in good health. Sequencing was done on a sample of CD4+ T cells from PBMCs, cultured in vitro. DNA for the CDR3: TGTGCCAGCAGCTTCGACCCAGGCGGCACAGATACGCAGTATTTT. It specifies CASSFDPGGTDTQYF.